This TCR beta chain was identified in a study of cytomegalovirus exposure and HLA in healthy donors. Study-level results: Subsequent analysis showed first-cohort TCR clusters tending to co-occur in over a hundred validation repertoires. Among the CMV-associated chains, a few were confirmed in vitro as specific for CMV antigens. It was reported that the classifier diagnosed cytomegalovirus status with high specificity and sensitivity in both the original and validation cohorts.

This table comes from immunoSEQ multiplex PCR, and its TCRdb copy is limited to in-frame clones, with some not included. The sample lists 180,000 or so clones, around nine tenths occurring once. CDR3 length: 12 amino acids. Germline-derived CDR1 and CDR2 are SGHDT and YYEEEE. Deletions cut 4 bases from V and 7 bases from J, with 8 bases between. This clone was seen a few times. Its specificity is not known. Sequences were obtained from PBMCs. The V call is TRBV5-6, the J call TRBJ2-2; no definite D call. The TCR comes from a young man in good health and CMV-seropositive. As DNA, the CDR3 is TGTGCCAGCAGCCGCCTACTCGGGGAGCTGTTTTTT. It yields the protein CASSRLLGELFF.